Below, 27 T cell receptor beta chains from the same sample are listed, as sequenced in a study of CD8+ T cells in alopecia areata. The treatment was: oral pan-JAK inhibitor, 5-10 mg twice daily. Extracted RNA was reverse transcribed, and the resulting cDNA served as sequencing template. Repertoires were generated with immunoSEQ multiplex PCR, while TCRdb's copy carries only in-frame clones and drops some. The sample lists 79,000 or so clones, around two thirds occurring once. Material: CD8+ T cells sorted from blood, obtained at week 24, from a patient treated with tofacitinib. Source of these receptors: a human donor with alopecia areata.

This clone came up a few times. This chain uses TRBV14 with TRBJ1-2; the D gene is possibly TRBD1 (6 bases). Trimming pared 3 bases from V and 4 bases from J, leaving 12 bases between. CDR3 length: 14 residues. The germline CDR1 and CDR2 sequences are SGHDN and FVKESK. The CDR3 DNA reads TGTGCCAGCAGCCATATTACAGGGCCCTATGGCTACACCTTC. Protein: CASSHITGPYGYTF.

The CDR3 spells CAWDVMNTEAFF. The CDR3 DNA reads TGTGCCTGGGACGTAATGAACACTGAAGCTTTCTTT. The rearrangement joins TRBV30 to TRBJ1-1; D unresolved. CDR3 size: 12 residues. Germline values: CDR1 GTSNPN, CDR2 SVGIG (reference sequence). V lost 5 bases to trimming and J lost 0 bases, with 7 bases between them.

The chain is built from TRBV6-5 and TRBJ1-2, with no clear D. V lost 1 base to trimming and J lost 1 base, with 7 bases between them. CDR3 length: 14 amino acids. The germline V gene has CDR1 MNHEY and CDR2 SVGAGI. The CDR3, as DNA: TGTGCCAGCAGTTACTTTGGGAATAACTATGGCTACACCTTC. Translated, it gives CASSYFGNNYGYTF.

In its sample, this clone was seen a few times. This sequence joins TRBV5-1 and TRBJ2-1; possible D gene TRBD2, 5 bases. V lost 0 bases and J lost 9, with 7 bases in between. CDR1 and CDR2 from the germline V gene are SGHRS and YFSETQ. This CDR3 has 12 amino acids. This CDR3 reads CASSLVRAEQFF. In nucleotides, the CDR3 is TGCGCCAGCAGCTTGGTGAGGGCTGAGCAGTTCTTC.

DNA for the CDR3: TGTGCCAGCAGTTGGACTAGCGGGGGGGCGGACATTCAGTACTTC. The encoded protein is CASSWTSGGADIQYF. This chain joins TRBV7-6 and TRBJ2-4; 15 bases map to TRBD2. Germline-derived CDR1 and CDR2 are SGHVS and FNYEAQ. The CDR3 loop spans 15 amino acids. J was trimmed by 8 bases and V by 6 bases; bases with no gene match: 5.

The rearrangement links TRBV28 to TRBJ2-7; tentatively, D is TRBD1 or TRBD2 (5 bases each). The CDR3 spans 14 residues. Germline V gene sequence: CDR1 MDHEN, CDR2 SYDVKM. V gave up 4 bases and J gave up 4 bases, with 14 bases separating them. CDR3 bases: TGTGCCAGCAGTTGGCTGAGGGGCGGGTACGAGCAGTACTTC. This sequence encodes CASSWLRGGYEQYF.

The rearrangement links TRBV27 to TRBJ1-5, with D unclear. Germline CDR1 and CDR2: MNHEY and SMNVEV (reference sequence). The CDR3 is made up of 13 amino acids. The V end lost 5 bases, the J end lost 2 bases, and 7 bases lay between the germline ends. This CDR3 reads CASSIGRNQPQHF. The CDR3 region has the DNA TGTGCCAGCAGTATCGGGCGCAATCAGCCCCAGCATTTT.

This chain connects TRBV27 to TRBJ2-3; TRBD2 is a possible D gene (5 bases). Deletions cut 2 bases from V and 2 bases from J, with 11 bases between. The CDR3 consists of 15 residues. Germline assignment: CDR1 MNHEY and CDR2 SMNVEV (reference sequence). In nucleotides, the CDR3 is TGTGCCAGCAGTTTAGCTAGCACGGTCACAGATACGCAGTATTTT. This translates into CASSLASTVTDTQYF.

This clone was detected only a few times. The chain uses TRBV10-3 and TRBJ2-1; no definite D call. V shed 2 bases and J shed 10 bases, with 9 bases lying between them. From germline, CDR1 is ENHRY and CDR2 SYGVKD. The CDR3 spans 12 residues. Written as DNA, the CDR3 is TGTGCCATCAGTGAGAATGCTTTCGAGCAGTTCTTC. This encodes CAISENAFEQFF.

The rearrangement links TRBV5-4 to TRBJ2-1, with a possible D match to TRBD2 (6 bases). This CDR3 has 16 residues. V lost 0 bases to trimming and J lost 5 bases, with 15 bases between them. The germline V gene encodes CDR1 SGHNT and CDR2 YYREEE (reference sequence). The CDR3 is CASSLVASDYHNEQFF. The CDR3 DNA reads TGTGCCAGCAGCTTGGTCGCTAGCGACTATCACAATGAGCAGTTCTTC.

This chain uses TRBV27 with TRBJ2-7; D might be TRBD1 (5 bases). The CDR3 spans 14 residues. V gave up 2 bases and J gave up 0 bases, with 8 bases separating them. Germline V gene sequence: CDR1 MNHEY, CDR2 SMNVEV (reference sequence). The CDR3 region has the DNA TGTGCCAGCAGTTTAAGGGGTAACTCCTACGAGCAGTACTTC. Residues: CASSLRGNSYEQYF.

The chain is built from TRBV5-1 and TRBJ2-7; TRBD1 is a possible D gene (6 bases). This CDR3 is built from 14 residues. V lost 0 bases and J lost 5, with 12 bases in between. The germline V gene encodes CDR1 SGHRS and CDR2 YFSETQ. In DNA form, the CDR3 reads TGCGCCAGCAGCTTGGCCTCCAGGGGAGACGAGCAGTACTTC. Amino acids: CASSLASRGDEQYF.

This sequence joins TRBV19 and TRBJ1-2; possibly TRBD1 for D (5 bases). The CDR3 contains 15 residues. The germline V and J ends were trimmed by 7 bases and 8 bases, with 23 bases remaining between them. The germline V gene has CDR1 LNHDA and CDR2 SQIVND (reference sequence). The CDR3 is CASTRGADGLWGYTF. The CDR3 nucleotides read TGTGCCAGTACCAGAGGGGCCGACGGTTTGTGGGGCTACACCTTC.

The chain carries TRBV7-3 and TRBJ2-2, with a weak D call TRBD1 (5 bases). Between the trimmed V and J ends, which lost 2 bases and 4 bases, there was a span of 14 bases. Looked up from germline, CDR1 is SGHTA and CDR2 is FQGTGA. The CDR3 consists of 16 residues. The CDR3 coding sequence is TGTGCCAGCAGCTTAGTCCCAGGGTGGGGCACCGGGGAGCTGTTTTTT. Its translation: CASSLVPGWGTGELFF.

The chain recombines TRBV28 with TRBJ2-5, with D hard to call. In germline, CDR1 is MDHEN, CDR2 SYDVKM. The CDR3 length is 14 residues. With 4 bases removed from V and 4 bases from J, the gap between germline ends came to 13 bases. CDR3 bases: TGTGCCAGCAGTTACCCGGCCCTGGGAGAGACCCAGTACTTC. It is translated as CASSYPALGETQYF.

This clone was seen more than once but under ten times. The J gene is TRBJ2-7, the V gene TRBV19; D is possibly TRBD2 (5 bases). With 5 bases removed from V and 1 base from J, the gap between germline ends came to 9 bases. The length of the CDR3 is 13 residues. CDR1 and CDR2 (germline): LNHDA, SQIVND (reference sequence). CDR3 DNA sequence: TGTGCCAGTAGTCCGGGGAAGTCCTACGAGCAGTACTTC. It is translated as CASSPGKSYEQYF.

The V gene is TRBV29-1, the J gene TRBJ2-1, with TRBD2 identical over 13 bases. CDR3 length equals 14 residues. Germline trimming cut 6 bases from V and 8 bases from J; bases unmatched to any gene: 7. Germline-derived CDR1 and CDR2 are SQVTM and ANQGSEA. The CDR3 is CSVRTSGSGYEQFF. The CDR3 DNA reads as TGCAGCGTCCGGACTAGCGGGAGTGGATATGAGCAGTTCTTC.

This clone was seen a few times. CDR3 sequence reads: CASSPAWTSGTPIKETQYF. The CDR3 DNA is TGTGCCAGCAGCCCAGCATGGACTAGCGGGACACCCATAAAAGAGACCCAGTACTTC. The chain employs TRBV7-9 and TRBJ2-5; 12 bases agree with TRBD2. After removal of 5 bases from V and 3 bases from J, the junction contained 16 bases not matched to a gene. The germline CDR1 and CDR2 sequences are SEHNR and FQNEAQ (reference sequence). This CDR3 is built from 19 residues. Variable domain in full (rest from reference TRBV7-9 and TRBJ2-5): DTGVSQNPRHKITKRGQNVTFRCDPISEHNRLYWYRQTLGQGPEFLTYFQNEAQLEKSRLLSDRFSAERPKGSFSTLEIQRTEQGDSAMYLCASSPAWTSGTPIKETQYFGPGTRLLVL.

This clone has just a few counts. The chain has TRBV7-9 and TRBJ2-1; 9 bases align to TRBD2. The germline gives CDR1 SEHNR, CDR2 FQNEAQ (reference sequence). V shed 5 bases and J 8 bases; nucleotides not matched to a gene: 13. The CDR3 runs to 16 residues. CDR3 bases: TGTGCCAGCAGCCCTTCGGGGCGGGGGGGCTCGTATGAGCAGTTCTTC. Translated: CASSPSGRGGSYEQFF.

V and J are TRBV4-1 and TRBJ1-5, with 8 bases fitting TRBD1. The V and J ends lost 2 bases and 6 bases, in that order; junction bases with no gene match: 12. Germline CDR1 is MGHRA and CDR2 is YSYEKL. The CDR3 covers 17 residues. In nucleotides, the CDR3 is TGCGCCAGCAGCCAATTTTACAGGGGGAGATGGATTCAGCCCCAGCATTTT. Its translation is CASSQFYRGRWIQPQHF.

This clone was seen only a few times. DNA of the CDR3: TGTGCCAGCAGTTTGGGGCAGTCCAATGAGCAGTTCTTC. Translating gives CASSLGQSNEQFF. The chain has TRBV2 and TRBJ2-1; D perhaps matches TRBD1 (5 bases). The CDR3 totals 13 residues. Germline CDR1 reads SNHLY; CDR2 reads FYNNEI. V dropped 5 bases and J dropped 6 bases, with 11 bases sitting between them.

The chain couples TRBV7-9 to TRBJ1-4; D call uncertain. This CDR3 has 11 residues. Germline V lookup: CDR1 SEHNR, CDR2 FQNEAQ (reference sequence). V was shortened by 5 bases and J by 7 bases, with 5 bases between the two germline ends. The DNA of the CDR3 is TGTGCCAGCAGCCCTGGTGAAAAACTGTTTTTT. This encodes CASSPGEKLFF. Filled out from reference TRBV7-9 and TRBJ1-4, the complete variable domain reads DTGVSQNPRHKITKRGQNVTFRCDPISEHNRLYWYRQTLGQGPEFLTYFQNEAQLEKSRLLSDRFSAERPKGSFSTLEIQRTEQGDSAMYLCASSPGEKLFFGSGTQLSVL.

J is TRBJ2-2 and V is TRBV27; D gene unclear. Trimming removed 5 bases from V and 6 bases from J, with 10 bases in between. This CDR3 spans 13 amino acids. CDR1 is MNHEY, CDR2 SMNVEV, per germline (reference sequence). CDR3 nucleotide sequence: TGTGCCAGCAGTCAAGGACCGGCCGGGGAGCTGTTTTTT. Protein sequence: CASSQGPAGELFF.

This clone appeared a single time. V is TRBV6-5 and J is TRBJ2-5, with a tentative D call TRBD1 (5 bases). The CDR3 extends over 14 amino acids. The V and J ends lost 2 bases and 5 bases respectively, with 12 bases between them. Per the germline V gene, CDR1 is MNHEY and CDR2 is SVGAGI. The DNA of the CDR3 is TGTGCCAGCAGTTACGTTGCAGGGTCCGAGACCCAGTACTTC. It yields the protein CASSYVAGSETQYF.

The rearrangement links TRBV30 to TRBJ1-5; D is uncertain. The germline V and J ends were trimmed by 5 bases and 4 bases, with 18 bases remaining between them. The CDR3 is made up of 15 amino acids. Germline-derived CDR1 and CDR2 are GTSNPN and SVGIG (reference sequence). The CDR3 sequence is CAWVSIVNQNQPQHF. In DNA form, the CDR3 reads TGTGCCTGGGTGTCGATTGTAAATCAAAATCAGCCCCAGCATTTT. Based on the CDR3 plus reference TRBV30 and TRBJ1-5, the full variable domain is SQTIHQWPATLVQPVGSPLSLECTVEGTSNPNLYWYRQAAGRGLQLLFYSVGIGQISSEVPQNLSASRPQDRQFILSSKKLLLSDSGFYLCAWVSIVNQNQPQHFGDGTRLSIL.

The gene calls are TRBV9 and TRBJ2-1, with 12 positions matching TRBD2. The CDR3 length is 14 residues. The ends lost 3 bases at V and 5 bases at J; junction bases unmatched: 0. The V gene's germline CDR1 is SGDLS and CDR2 YYNGEE. This CDR3 reads CASSGTSGNNEQFF. DNA for the CDR3: TGTGCCAGCAGCGGGACTAGCGGGAACAATGAGCAGTTCTTC.

This clone was detected only a few times. The rearrangement links TRBV9 to TRBJ2-1, with a possible D match to TRBD2 (5 bases). Trimming stripped 5 bases from V and 0 bases from J, with 9 bases between. The CDR3 is 14 residues long. CDR1 and CDR2 (germline): SGDLS, YYNGEE. In DNA, the CDR3 is TGTGCCAGCAGTCCGGGGAGCTCCTACAATGAGCAGTTCTTC. Its protein is CASSPGSSYNEQFF.